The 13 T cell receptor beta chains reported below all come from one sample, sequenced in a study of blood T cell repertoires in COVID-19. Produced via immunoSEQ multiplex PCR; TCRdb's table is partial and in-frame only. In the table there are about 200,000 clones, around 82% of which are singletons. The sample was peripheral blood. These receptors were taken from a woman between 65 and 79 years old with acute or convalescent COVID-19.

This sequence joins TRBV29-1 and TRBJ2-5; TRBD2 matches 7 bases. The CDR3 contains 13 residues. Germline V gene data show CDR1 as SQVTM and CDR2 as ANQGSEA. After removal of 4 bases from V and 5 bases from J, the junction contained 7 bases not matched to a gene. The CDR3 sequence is CSVVLGGEETQYF. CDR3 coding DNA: TGCAGCGTTGTCCTGGGGGGGGAGGAGACCCAGTACTTC.

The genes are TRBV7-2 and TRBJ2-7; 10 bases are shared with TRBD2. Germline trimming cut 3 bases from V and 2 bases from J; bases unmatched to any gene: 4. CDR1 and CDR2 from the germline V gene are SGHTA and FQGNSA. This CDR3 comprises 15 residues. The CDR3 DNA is TGTGCCAGCAGCTTCCTTCTAGCGGGGGCCTACGAGCAGTACTTC. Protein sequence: CASSFLLAGAYEQYF.

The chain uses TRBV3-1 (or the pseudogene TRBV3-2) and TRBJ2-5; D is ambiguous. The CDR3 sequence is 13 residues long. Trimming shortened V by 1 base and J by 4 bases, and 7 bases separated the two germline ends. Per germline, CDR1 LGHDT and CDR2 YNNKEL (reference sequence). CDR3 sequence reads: CASSQGIAETQYF. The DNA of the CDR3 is TGTGCCAGCAGCCAAGGGATAGCAGAGACCCAGTACTTC.

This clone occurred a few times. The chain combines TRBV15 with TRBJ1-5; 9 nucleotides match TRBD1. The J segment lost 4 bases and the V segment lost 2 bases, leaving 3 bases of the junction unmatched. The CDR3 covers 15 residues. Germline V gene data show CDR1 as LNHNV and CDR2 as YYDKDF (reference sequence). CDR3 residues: CATSRSGTGNQPQHF. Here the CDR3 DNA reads TGTGCCACCAGCAGATCCGGGACAGGGAATCAGCCCCAGCATTTT. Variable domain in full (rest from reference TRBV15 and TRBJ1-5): DAMVIQNPRYQVTQFGKPVTLSCSQTLNHNVMYWYQQKSSQAPKLLFHYYDKDFNNEADTPDNFQSRRPNTSFCFLDIRSPGLGDTAMYLCATSRSGTGNQPQHFGDGTRLSIL.

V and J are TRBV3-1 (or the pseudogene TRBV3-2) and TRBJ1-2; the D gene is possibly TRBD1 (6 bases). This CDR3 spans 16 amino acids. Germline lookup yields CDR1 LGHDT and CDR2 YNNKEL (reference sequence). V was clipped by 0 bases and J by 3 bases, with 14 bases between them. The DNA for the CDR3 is TGTGCCAGCAGCCAAGATGTAACAGGGACGGACTATGGCTACACCTTC. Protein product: CASSQDVTGTDYGYTF.

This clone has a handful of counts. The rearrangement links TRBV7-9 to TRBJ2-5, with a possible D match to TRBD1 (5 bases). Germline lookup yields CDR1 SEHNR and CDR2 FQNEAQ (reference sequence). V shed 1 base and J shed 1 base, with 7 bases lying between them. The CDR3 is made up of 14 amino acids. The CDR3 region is CASSLGQLQETQYF. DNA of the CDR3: TGTGCCAGCAGCTTAGGACAGCTCCAAGAGACCCAGTACTTC.

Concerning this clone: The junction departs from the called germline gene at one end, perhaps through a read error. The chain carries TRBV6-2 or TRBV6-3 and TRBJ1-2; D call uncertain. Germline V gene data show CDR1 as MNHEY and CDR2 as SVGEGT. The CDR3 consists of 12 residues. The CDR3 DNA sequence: TGTGCCAGCAGTTACTCGCGGGGTGGCTACGCCTTC. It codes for CASSYSRGGYAF.

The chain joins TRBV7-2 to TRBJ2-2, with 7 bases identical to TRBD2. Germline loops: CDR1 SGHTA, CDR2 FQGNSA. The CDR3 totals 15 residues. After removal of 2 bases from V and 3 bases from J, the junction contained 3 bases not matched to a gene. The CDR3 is CASSLQGRDTGELFF. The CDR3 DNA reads TGTGCCAGCAGCTTACAAGGGAGGGACACCGGGGAGCTGTTTTTT.

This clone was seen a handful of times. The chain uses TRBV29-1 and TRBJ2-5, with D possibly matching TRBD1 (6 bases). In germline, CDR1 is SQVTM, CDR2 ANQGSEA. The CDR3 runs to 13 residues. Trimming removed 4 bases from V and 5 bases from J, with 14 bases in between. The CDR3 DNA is TGCAGCGTTGCAACAGGGACCAGGGAGACCCAGTACTTC. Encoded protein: CSVATGTRETQYF. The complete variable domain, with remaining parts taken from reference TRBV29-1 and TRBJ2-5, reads SAVISQKPSRDICQRGTSLTIQCQVDSQVTMMFWYRQQPGQSLTLIATANQGSEATYESGFVIDKFPISRPNLTFSTLTVSNMSPEDSSIYLCSVATGTRETQYFGPGTRLLVL.

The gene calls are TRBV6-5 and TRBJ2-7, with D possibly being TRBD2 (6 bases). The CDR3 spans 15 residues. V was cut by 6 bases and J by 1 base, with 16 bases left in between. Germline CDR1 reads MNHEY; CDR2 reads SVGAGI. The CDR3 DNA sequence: TGTGCCAGCAGGGGTGACACCGGGGGATCCTACGAGCAGTACGTC. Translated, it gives CASRGDTGGSYEQYV.

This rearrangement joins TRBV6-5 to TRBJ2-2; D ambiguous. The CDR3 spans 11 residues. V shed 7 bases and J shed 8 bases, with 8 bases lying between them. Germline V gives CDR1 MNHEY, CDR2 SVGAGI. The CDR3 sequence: CASTQRGELFF. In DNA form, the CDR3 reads TGTGCCAGCACCCAGAGGGGGGAGCTGTTTTTT.

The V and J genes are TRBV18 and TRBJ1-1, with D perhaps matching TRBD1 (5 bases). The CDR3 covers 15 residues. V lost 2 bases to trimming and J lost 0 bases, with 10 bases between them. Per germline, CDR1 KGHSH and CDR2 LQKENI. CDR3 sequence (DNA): TGTGCCAGCTCACCAAAGGACAACATGAACACTGAAGCTTTCTTT. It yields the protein CASSPKDNMNTEAFF.

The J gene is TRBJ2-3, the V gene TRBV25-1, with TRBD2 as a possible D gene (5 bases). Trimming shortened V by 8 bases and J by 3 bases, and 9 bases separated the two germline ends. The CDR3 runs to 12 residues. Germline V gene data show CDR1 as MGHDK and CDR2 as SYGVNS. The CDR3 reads CASSGETDTQYF. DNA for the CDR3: TGTGCCAGCTCCGGGGAAACAGATACGCAGTATTTT. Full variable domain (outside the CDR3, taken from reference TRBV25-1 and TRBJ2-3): EADIYQTPRYLVIGTGKKITLECSQTMGHDKMYWYQQDPGMELHLIHYSYGVNSTEKGDLSSESTVSRIRTEHFPLTLESARPSHTSQYLCASSGETDTQYFGPGTRLTVL.